These T cell receptor beta chains were read from a single sample in a study of cytomegalovirus exposure and HLA in healthy donors. This table comes from immunoSEQ multiplex PCR, and its TCRdb copy is limited to in-frame clones, with some not included. The profile covers about 160,000 clones, with around 83% appearing a single time and less than 5% taken by the ten largest. The sample taken for sequencing was PBMCs. The receptors shown here come from a man between 50 and 59 years old in good health and CMV-seropositive. CDR3s include the opening cysteine and the closing phenylalanine or tryptophan. Fields, in order: clone size, J gene, CDR3 length, V gene, D gene, CDR3 protein, CDR3 DNA. The D gene is left open where the match is weak. Expanded clones get a size class; other rows say once, few or many, or leave the size out.

>-|TRBJ1-4|14|TRBV19|TRBD1
CASSLDRVEEKLFF
TGTGCCAGTAGCCTCGACAGGGTGGAGGAAAAACTGTTTTTT
>once|TRBJ2-1|16|TRBV2|TRBD2
CASSEWGSGRLGEQFF
TGTGCCAGCAGTGAATGGGGCAGCGGGAGGTTAGGTGAGCAGTTCTTC
>-|TRBJ1-2|15|TRBV7-8|TRBD1
CASSVRDRATYGYTF
TGTGCCAGCAGCGTGAGGGACAGGGCCACCTATGGCTACACCTTC
>-|TRBJ2-7|15|TRBV5-1|TRBD1
CASSLILTGAYEQYF
TGCGCCAGCAGCTTAATACTGACAGGGGCCTACGAGCAGTACTTC
>few|TRBJ2-2|15|TRBV4-2|TRBD2
CASSRIAGDTGELFF
TGTGCCAGCAGCCGGATAGCGGGGGACACCGGGGAGCTGTTTTTT
>-|TRBJ2-7|13|TRBV5-5|-
CASSLGVNYEQYF
TGTGCCAGCAGCTTGGGAGTCAACTACGAGCAGTACTTC
>-|TRBJ1-3|15|TRBV2|-
CASSDGGDGGNTIYF
TGTGCCAGCAGTGACGGAGGGGACGGCGGAAACACCATATATTTT
>-|TRBJ1-1|11|TRBV20-1|-
CSAKDSFEAFF
TGCAGTGCGAAGGACAGCTTTGAAGCTTTCTTT
>once|TRBJ1-1|14|TRBV27|-
CASRPNAGGPEAFF
TGTGCCAGCAGGCCGAACGCCGGGGGACCTGAAGCTTTCTTT
>-|TRBJ1-6|15|TRBV9|-
CASSVDWPQNSPLHF
TGTGCCAGCAGCGTAGATTGGCCGCAAAATTCACCCCTCCACTTT
>-|TRBJ2-1|14|TRBV18|-
CASSPNQAYNEQFF
TGTGCCAGCTCACCCAATCAGGCCTACAATGAGCAGTTCTTC
>-|TRBJ2-3|18|TRBV7-3|-
CASSTKGGRQGSTDTQYF
TGTGCCAGCAGCACTAAAGGAGGGAGACAGGGTAGCACAGATACGCAGTATTTT
>-|TRBJ1-4|15|TRBV28|-
CASSPPGRLNEKLFF
TGTGCCAGCAGCCCCCCCGGGAGATTAAATGAAAAACTGTTTTTT
>-|TRBJ1-2|14|TRBV19|TRBD1
CASSPGGQGSGYTF
TGTGCCAGTAGTCCTGGAGGACAGGGAAGTGGCTACACCTTC
>-|TRBJ2-6|15|TRBV19|-
CASSITGSGANVLTF
TGTGCCAGTAGTATAACAGGCTCTGGGGCCAACGTCCTGACTTTC
>once|TRBJ1-1|14|TRBV7-9|TRBD1
CASSEPGTGLYAFF
TGTGCCAGCAGCGAGCCCGGGACAGGGTTGTATGCTTTCTTT
>few|TRBJ2-4|15|TRBV6-1|TRBD2
CASSEFAGGLYIQYF
TGTGCCAGCAGTGAATTTGCGGGGGGGCTTTACATTCAGTACTTC
>few|TRBJ1-4|14|TRBV15|-
CATSRHGQNEKLFF
TGTGCCACCAGCAGACATGGACAGAATGAAAAACTGTTTTTT
>-|TRBJ2-3|13|TRBV7-3|-
CASSFRERDTQYF
TGTGCCAGCAGCTTCCGGGAGCGCGATACGCAGTATTTT
>-|TRBJ2-5|15|TRBV10-3|TRBD2
CAISESIGGQETQYF
TGTGCCATCAGTGAGTCGATCGGGGGGCAAGAGACCCAGTACTTC
>many|TRBJ1-1|15|TRBV5-8|-
CASSRGRAMNTEAFF
TGTGCCAGCAGCAGGGGAAGGGCCATGAACACTGAAGCTTTCTTT
>-|TRBJ1-2|14|TRBV2|TRBD1
CASRNSGTAYGYTF
TGTGCCAGCAGGAATTCGGGGACAGCCTATGGCTACACCTTC
>-|TRBJ2-5|11|TRBV6-5|-
CASRSVETQYF
TGTGCCAGCAGATCGGTCGAGACCCAGTACTTC
>-|TRBJ1-5|14|TRBV28|TRBD1
CASSPRDSHQPQHF
TGTGCCAGCAGCCCCCGGGACAGTCATCAGCCCCAGCATTTT
>-|TRBJ2-7|14|TRBV5-1|TRBD1
CASSFRTGPYEQYF
TGCGCCAGCAGCTTTCGGACAGGGCCCTACGAGCAGTACTTC
>-|TRBJ2-1|15|TRBV2|TRBD1
CASSGTGSSYNEQFF
TGTGCCAGCAGTGGGACAGGGAGTTCCTACAATGAGCAGTTCTTC
>-|TRBJ1-3|13|TRBV11-2|TRBD1
CASSRGQGDTIYF
TGTGCCAGCAGCAGAGGACAGGGGGACACCATATATTTT
>-|TRBJ2-7|17|TRBV15|-
CATSRDRSSLSSYEQYF
TGTGCCACCAGCAGAGATCGGTCGTCCCTGAGCTCCTACGAGCAGTACTTC
>-|TRBJ2-5|15|TRBV7-3|TRBD2
CASSFLAGGQETQYF
TGTGCCAGCAGCTTCCTAGCGGGGGGACAAGAGACCCAGTACTTC
>-|TRBJ2-7|15|TRBV25-1|TRBD1
CASSEDRGFSYEQYF
TGTGCCAGCAGTGAGGACAGGGGGTTCTCCTACGAGCAGTACTTC
>-|TRBJ2-7|14|TRBV10-3|-
CAIKAQGEVAEQYF
TGTGCCATCAAAGCCCAGGGGGAGGTCGCCGAGCAGTACTTC
>-|TRBJ1-2|15|TRBV18|-
CASSPGDGGNYGYTF
TGTGCCAGCTCACCAGGGGACGGAGGGAACTATGGCTACACCTTC
>-|TRBJ2-7|15|TRBV6-5|-
CASSSDGQGTYEQYF
TGTGCCAGCAGTTCCGACGGCCAGGGAACCTACGAGCAGTACTTC
>-|TRBJ2-7|14|TRBV10-3|-
CAISESDKSYEQYF
TGTGCCATCAGTGAGTCCGATAAATCCTACGAGCAGTACTTC
>-|TRBJ1-3|14|TRBV27|-
CASSSLASGNTIYF
TGTGCCAGCAGTTCCCTGGCCTCTGGAAACACCATATATTTT
>-|TRBJ1-1|15|TRBV5-4|TRBD1
CASSPTGQSYTEAFF
TGTGCCAGCAGCCCCACGGGACAGAGCTACACTGAAGCTTTCTTT
>few|TRBJ1-1|15|TRBV19|-
CASSIVGRGGSEAFF
TGTGCCAGTAGTATAGTCGGCAGGGGTGGATCTGAAGCTTTCTTT
>-|TRBJ1-1|15|TRBV28|-
CASYHGGVADTEAFF
TGTGCCAGCTACCACGGGGGGGTGGCGGACACTGAAGCTTTCTTT
>-|TRBJ1-5|20|TRBV10-3|-
CAISPTNQRLRQATDQPQHF
TGTGCCATCAGTCCGACCAACCAAAGATTGAGACAGGCGACGGATCAGCCCCAGCATTTT
>-|TRBJ1-1|15|TRBV6-5|-
CASSYSTELNTEAFF
TGTGCCAGCAGTTACTCGACAGAGCTGAACACTGAAGCTTTCTTT
>-|TRBJ2-1|16|TRBV19|-
CASSIGGRGPYNEQFF
TGTGCCAGTAGTATTGGAGGGCGGGGACCCTACAATGAGCAGTTCTTC
>-|TRBJ2-1|14|TRBV5-5|TRBD2
CASSLTSGYNEQFF
TGTGCCAGCAGCTTAACTAGCGGGTACAATGAGCAGTTCTTC
>once|TRBJ2-7|12|TRBV5-1|TRBD1
CASSLDRSEQYF
TGCGCCAGCAGCCTGGACAGGAGCGAGCAGTACTTC
>-|TRBJ2-3|13|TRBV18|-
CASSLPSGDTQYF
TGTGCCAGCTCACTTCCGAGCGGGGATACGCAGTATTTT
>-|TRBJ1-2|12|TRBV5-6|-
CASSSDYYGYTF
TGTGCCAGCAGCTCAGATTACTATGGCTACACCTTC
>-|TRBJ1-3|16|TRBV14|-
CASSDTVRSSGNTIYF
TGTGCCAGCAGCGACACCGTAAGAAGCTCTGGAAACACCATATATTTT
>-|TRBJ1-1|15|TRBV6-1|TRBD1
CASRYGTGWNDEAFF
TGTGCCAGCAGGTATGGGACAGGTTGGAACGATGAAGCTTTCTTT
>-|TRBJ2-3|14|TRBV5-4|-
CASSLVAGADTQYF
TGTGCCAGCAGCTTGGTGGCGGGCGCAGATACGCAGTATTTT
>-|TRBJ2-7|15|TRBV5-6|-
CASSLGTAAFGEQYF
TGTGCCAGCAGCTTGGGGACAGCCGCCTTTGGGGAGCAGTACTTC
>-|TRBJ2-1|19|TRBV13|TRBD2
CASSKLAVLPSSSYNEQFF
TGTGCCAGCAGCAAACTAGCGGTGCTCCCCTCCTCCTCCTACAATGAGCAGTTCTTC
>-|TRBJ2-7|13|TRBV5-1|TRBD1
CASSSGQVHEQYF
TGCGCCAGCAGCTCGGGACAGGTCCACGAGCAGTACTTC
>-|TRBJ1-5|14|TRBV7-2|-
CASSLGQSNRPQHF
TGTGCCAGCAGCTTAGGGCAGTCCAATCGGCCCCAGCATTTT
>-|TRBJ1-5|15|TRBV9|TRBD1
CASSPSTGVGQPQHF
TGTGCCAGCAGTCCATCCACAGGGGTGGGACAGCCCCAGCATTTT
>-|TRBJ2-3|16|TRBV5-4|TRBD2
CASSLLSSGRTDTQYF
TGTGCCAGCAGCTTGCTGTCTAGCGGGAGAACAGATACGCAGTATTTT
>-|TRBJ1-4|16|TRBV2|-
CASSEKMGGLGEKLFF
TGTGCCAGCAGTGAAAAGATGGGGGGGCTAGGTGAAAAACTGTTTTTT
>-|TRBJ1-4|14|TRBV25-1|-
CASSEYQGTEKLFF
TGTGCCAGCAGTGAATATCAGGGGACCGAAAAACTGTTTTTT
>-|TRBJ1-2|14|TRBV4-1|-
CASSQDSANYGYTF
TGCGCCAGCAGCCAAGACAGTGCTAACTATGGCTACACCTTC
>-|TRBJ1-1|20|TRBV5-1|-
CASSPTPIFRTEDLNTEAFF
TGCGCCAGCAGCCCCACCCCAATTTTCAGGACGGAGGACTTGAACACTGAAGCTTTCTTT
>-|TRBJ2-7|13|TRBV5-3|-
CARSSDSPYEQYF
TGTGCCAGAAGCTCGGACAGCCCCTACGAGCAGTACTTC
>-|TRBJ1-4|18|TRBV28|TRBD1
CASSLKGGQGFGQEKLFF
TGTGCCAGCAGTTTAAAGGGGGGACAGGGGTTCGGACAAGAAAAACTGTTTTTT